Included here is one TCR beta chain sequence, with context. It has no known antigen specificity. No clone much larger than this one lies a single base away; base qualities are absent. An Illumina MiSeq was used to sequence the TCRbeta libraries, yielding an average of about 40,000 productive templates per sample. Using multiplex PCR amplification, the immunoSEQ assay generated the TCRbeta CDR3 libraries. Turning to the authors' computational methods: Repertoire diversity was computed as previously defined, with values near 0 indicating extremely monoclonal samples. Held by TCRdb, this immuneACCESS table contains in-frame sequences only and omits some clones. Under half of the omission traces to an unresolved V gene where checked; the cause of the rest is unknown. That table furnishes V, J and clone size, whereas the DNA furnished D and trimming. The sample table shows 30,000 to 35,000 clones, and roughly 80% are seen once. Approximately 30% of the sample is held by the ten biggest clonotypes.

DNA was extracted from blood mononuclear cells, with the same DNA used for both TCR and STAT3 sequencing. The sample belongs to a study of STAT3 mutations in large granular lymphocyte leukemia (dated by TCRdb to between 2019 and 2020). About the study as a whole: Roughly half of the T-LGLL patients who were sequenced longitudinally carried canonical activating STAT3 mutations. More than half of T-LGLL patients received one or more immunosuppressive therapy regimens, with hematologic response in 40% of those treated. Serial deep sequencing of TCRbeta CDR3 and STAT3 was performed in patients with T-cell large granular lymphocyte leukemia to reconstruct clonal hierarchy and dynamics. From an initial cohort of around 200 LGL patients, eighteen representative T-LGLL cases were picked for longitudinal TCRbeta and STAT3 sequencing. As controls within the study, two patients with natural killer LGL leukemia were also sequenced longitudinally. For each patient, sequencing was performed at an average of roughly 4 time points, with a range of 2 to 8 samplings. Study-wide findings and limitations: Because no samples were available when a clone first appeared, clonal expansion was inferred from samplings taken at other points. In several patients, dominant TCR clone burden exceeded STAT3 mutant burden, suggesting STAT3 mutation arose secondarily within a pre-expanded clone. At least one immunodominant TCRbeta clonotype was present in every T-LGLL patient, and multiple immunodominant subclonotypes appeared in about half of the T-LGLL patients. Because codominant clonotypes persisted in some patients, a small but highly pathogenic clone may have been missed. The linking of therapy response to changes in TCR clonal burden was complicated by variable intervals between samplings and differing treatment regimens. TCR clonotype switching after therapy was seen in about 30% of the 18 patients, with all newly emerging clones being STAT3 wild type.

V is pruned by 6 bases and J by 5 bases, leaving 2 bases of the junction without a gene match. The CDR3 goes from the cysteine to the phenylalanine over 12 residues. Just the 36-base CDR3 DNA is kept, in frame starting at base 1. In the germline V gene (reference sequence), CDR1 corresponds to SGHAT and CDR2 to FQDESV. Recombination linked TRBV11-1 to TRBJ2-3, with TRBD1 matching 7 junction bases. The receptor was derived from a woman aged 45-65 years with T-cell large granular lymphocyte leukemia. Some clones in this sample may be carry-over from other donors' samples. The age is the age at diagnosis. Source material: peripheral blood mononuclear cells. The CDR3 reads as follows: CASSRTGDTQYF. The nucleotide sequence is given as TGTGCCAGCAGTCGGACAGGAGATACGCAGTATTTT.